The following is a T cell receptor (beta chain) sequence with its context. Its target is unknown. The sample is drawn from a study of cytomegalovirus exposure and HLA in healthy donors. Regarding the study as a whole: While the bulk of TCR sequences proved rare, some public TCRs turned up in many donors. There was a cluster of highly shared sequence variants that was likely a sequencing artifact.

PCR primers comprised 60 Vbeta and 13 Jbeta primers. Method: immunoSEQ multiplex PCR; TCRdb's copy keeps in-frame clones and lacks some. This repertoire shows more than 100,000 clones, about 80% found once; its top ten account for roughly 2.5%. This CDR3 is built from 15 residues. Germline V CDR1 and CDR2: SEHNR, FQNEAQ (reference sequence). V lost 6 bases and J lost 5, with 16 bases in between. The sequencing input was PBMCs. The rearrangement uses TRBV7-9 and TRBJ1-4; maybe TRBD1 (6 bases). This receptor was identified in a middle-aged woman in good health and CMV-seropositive. The CDR3 DNA reads TGTGCCAGCAGTTCGGTGGACAGCACGAATGAAAAACTGTTTTTT. Its protein is CASSSVDSTNEKLFF.